This passage covers 5 T cell receptor beta chains from one sample sequenced in a study of cytomegalovirus exposure and HLA in healthy donors (dated by TCRdb to the late 2010s). Library preparation was by the immunoSEQ multiplex PCR assay. A mixture of 60 forward primers for TCR Vbeta segments and 13 reverse primers for TCR Jbeta segments was used in the multiplex PCR. TCRdb mirrors the immuneACCESS table, restricted to in-frame sequences. Some clones are absent from its copies; in checked studies, under half trace to an unresolved V gene, and the reason for the others is unknown. The table for this sample lists around 120,000 clones; more than 60% of them were counted only once. The ten largest clones represent 4% to 5% of the sample. Sequencing input: PBMCs. The receptor source for this set is a woman aged 40 to 50 in good health and CMV-seronegative.

CDR3 in DNA: TGTGCCAGCAGTGAAGAGTGGGACGGACAGATCCATACGCAGTATTTT. It translates to CASSEEWDGQIHTQYF. This chain links TRBV2 with TRBJ2-3; tentative D call: TRBD1 (6 bases). CDR1 SNHLY and CDR2 FYNNEI come from the germline V gene. Trimming took off 1 base at V and 7 bases at J, with 18 bases between the two ends. This CDR3 region has 16 residues.

The chain links TRBV5-5 to TRBJ2-5; 9 nucleotides align to TRBD2. The CDR3 length is 13 residues. Germline CDR1 reads SGHKS; CDR2 reads YYEKEE (reference sequence). The ends lost 0 bases at V and 9 bases at J; junction bases unmatched: 3. The CDR3 DNA is TGTGCCAGCAGCTTGGAGCCTAGCGGGGCCCAGTACTTC. Its protein product is CASSLEPSGAQYF.

This chain uses TRBV7-2 with TRBJ2-2; 8 bases align to TRBD2. Per germline, CDR1 SGHTA and CDR2 FQGNSA. CDR3 size: 18 residues. With 1 base clipped from V and 1 base from J, the junction kept 8 bases outside the gene matches. For the CDR3, the DNA is TGTGCCAGCAGCTTAGATAGCACTAGCGGTGTGAACACCGGGGAGCTGTTTTTT. Protein product: CASSLDSTSGVNTGELFF.

The genes are TRBV5-1 and TRBJ2-7, with a tentative D call TRBD2 (6 bases). CDR1 is SGHRS and CDR2 is YFSETQ in the germline V gene. The CDR3 length is 11 residues. V was trimmed by 4 bases and J by 7 bases, leaving 9 bases between them. CDR3 loop: CASSHGGEQYF. CDR3 DNA sequence: TGCGCCAGCAGCCACGGGGGAGAGCAGTACTTC.

This rearrangement joins TRBV18 to TRBJ1-5; 7 nucleotides match TRBD1. Germline V gene data show CDR1 as KGHSH and CDR2 as LQKENI. V lost 3 bases to trimming and J lost 3 bases; unmatched junction nucleotides: 2. The CDR3 contains 14 residues. CDR3 nucleotide sequence: TGTGCCAGCTCACCGGGACAGAACAATCAGCCCCAGCATTTT. Translating it yields CASSPGQNNQPQHF.